This record concerns one T cell receptor beta chain sequence. The antigen is unknown. The data belong to a study of cytomegalovirus exposure and HLA in healthy donors. The primer mix had 60 Vbeta and 13 Jbeta primers. Clones were sequenced by immunoSEQ multiplex PCR, and TCRdb holds only the in-frame ones, with some missing. The top ten hold 3.5% to 4.5% of the sample, which has roughly 100,000 clones, around 79% seen once. Germline V CDR1 and CDR2: SGDLS, YYNGEE. The CDR3 is 15 amino acids. The J segment lost 6 bases and the V segment lost 0 bases, leaving 4 bases of the junction unmatched. Study-level points and caveats: Most likely, a cluster of highly shared sequence variants arose as a sequencing artifact.

The rearrangement uses TRBV9 and TRBJ2-3; 10 bases line up with TRBD2. The sequenced material came from PBMCs. The receptor's source is a man aged 50 or older in good health and CMV-seropositive. CDR3 coding DNA: TGTGCCAGCAGCGTAGCACTAGCGGGAACGGATACGCAGTATTTT. Its translation: CASSVALAGTDTQYF.